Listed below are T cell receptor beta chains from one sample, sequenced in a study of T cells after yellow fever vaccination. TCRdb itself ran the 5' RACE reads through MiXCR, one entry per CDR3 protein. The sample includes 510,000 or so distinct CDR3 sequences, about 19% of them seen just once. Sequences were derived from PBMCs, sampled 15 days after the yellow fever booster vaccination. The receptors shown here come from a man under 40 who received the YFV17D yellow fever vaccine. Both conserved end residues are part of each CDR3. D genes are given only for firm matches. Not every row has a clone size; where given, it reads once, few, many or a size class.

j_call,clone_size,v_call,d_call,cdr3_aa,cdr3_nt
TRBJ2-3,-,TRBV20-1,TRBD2,CSAGGTRGDTQYF,TGCAGTGCTGGTGGGACTAGGGGAGATACGCAGTATTTT
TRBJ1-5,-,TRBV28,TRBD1,CATGTGDQPQHF,TGTGCAACCGGGACAGGGGATCAGCCCCAGCATTTT
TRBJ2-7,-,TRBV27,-,CATRSAESAEQYF,TGTGCCACCCGGTCCGCCGAATCCGCAGAGCAGTACTTC
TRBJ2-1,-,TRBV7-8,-,CASSPRAPALKQFF,TGTGCCAGCAGCCCCCGAGCTCCAGCGCTGAAGCAGTTCTTC
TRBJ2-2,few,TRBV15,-,CATSRDRRGTGELFF,TGTGCCACCAGCAGGGACCGAAGGGGGACCGGGGAGCTGTTTTTT
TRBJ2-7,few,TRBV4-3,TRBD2,CASSLGSGVTEQYF,TGCGCCAGCAGCCTTGGTAGCGGGGTAACGGAGCAGTACTTC
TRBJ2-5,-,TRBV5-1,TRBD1,CASSNRDRKETQYF,TGCGCCAGCAGCAACCGGGACAGGAAAGAGACCCAGTACTTC
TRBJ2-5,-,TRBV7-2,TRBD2,CASSPHNIGRLQETQYF,TGTGCCAGCAGCCCCCATAACATCGGGAGGTTACAAGAGACCCAGTACTTC
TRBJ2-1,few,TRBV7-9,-,CASSEGSTRLDEQFF,TGTGCCAGCAGCGAAGGCTCGACTAGGTTAGATGAGCAGTTCTTC
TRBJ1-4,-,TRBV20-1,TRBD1,CSASAQGQPNEKLFF,TGCAGTGCTAGTGCACAGGGGCAGCCTAATGAAAAACTGTTTTTT
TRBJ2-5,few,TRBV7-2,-,CASSLVMGAETQYF,TGTGCCAGCAGCTTAGTCATGGGAGCGGAGACCCAGTACTTC
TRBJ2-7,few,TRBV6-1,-,CASTRFSDIYEQYF,TGTGCCAGCACCAGATTTTCGGACATCTACGAGCAGTACTTC
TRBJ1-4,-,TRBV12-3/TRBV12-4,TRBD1,CASSPPGQTNEKLFF,TGTGCCAGCAGTCCCCCGGGACAGACAAATGAAAAACTGTTTTTT
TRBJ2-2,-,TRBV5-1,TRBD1,CASGKNRGTNTGELFF,TGCGCCAGCGGAAAGAACAGGGGGACGAACACCGGGGAGCTGTTTTTT
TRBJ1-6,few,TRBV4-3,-,CASSQGSGDNSPLHF,TGCGCCAGCAGCCAAGGGTCCGGGGACAATTCACCCCTCCACTTT
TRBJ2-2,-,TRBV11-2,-,CASTSGAAWGTGELFF,TGTGCCAGCACGTCTGGGGCGGCCTGGGGCACCGGGGAGCTGTTTTTT
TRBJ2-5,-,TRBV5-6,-,CASSLLGYQETQYF,TGTGCCAGCAGCTTGCTCGGCTACCAAGAGACCCAGTACTTC
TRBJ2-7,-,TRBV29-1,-,CSVVDNIYEQYF,TGCAGCGTAGTCGACAATATCTACGAGCAGTACTTC
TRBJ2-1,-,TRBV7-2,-,CASSLTRTSYNEQFF,TGTGCCAGCAGCTTAACACGGACCTCCTACAATGAGCAGTTCTTC
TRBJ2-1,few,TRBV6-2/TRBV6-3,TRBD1,CASNYYYNIHRDRVSYNEQFF,TGTGCCAGCAATTACTACTATAACATCCACCGGGACAGGGTTTCCTACAATGAGCAGTTCTTC
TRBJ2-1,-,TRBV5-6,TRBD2,CASSLVWLAGETYNEQFF,TGTGCCAGCAGCTTGGTTTGGCTAGCGGGAGAGACCTACAATGAGCAGTTCTTC
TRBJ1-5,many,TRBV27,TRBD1,CASSIAYRGGNQPQHF,TGTGCCAGCAGTATCGCCTACAGGGGTGGGAATCAGCCCCAGCATTTT
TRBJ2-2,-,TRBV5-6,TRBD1,CANTDRTNTGELFF,TGTGCCAACACGGACAGGACGAACACCGGGGAGCTGTTTTTT
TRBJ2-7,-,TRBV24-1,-,CATSQGGEQYF,TGTGCCACCAGCCAGGGAGGCGAGCAGTACTTC
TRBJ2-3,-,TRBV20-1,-,CSAKLNGAQYF,TGCAGTGCTAAATTAAACGGGGCGCAGTATTTT
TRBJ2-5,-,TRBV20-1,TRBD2,CSAHFSGGETQYF,TGCAGTGCGCACTTTAGCGGGGGAGAGACCCAGTACTTC
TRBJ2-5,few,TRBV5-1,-,CASSLASIQETQYF,TGCGCCAGCAGCTTGGCTAGCATCCAAGAGACCCAGTACTTC
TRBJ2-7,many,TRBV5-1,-,CASSAGLTSYEQYF,TGCGCCAGCAGCGCCGGATTGACCTCCTACGAGCAGTACTTC
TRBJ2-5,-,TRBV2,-,CASSAQTGETQYF,TGTGCCAGCAGTGCGCAGACGGGGGAGACCCAGTACTTC
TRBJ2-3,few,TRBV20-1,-,CSAKSLPDTQYF,TGCAGTGCTAAGTCCCTCCCAGATACGCAGTATTTT
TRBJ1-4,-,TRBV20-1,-,CSAKDALREKLFF,TGCAGTGCTAAGGACGCTCTGAGGGAAAAACTGTTTTTT
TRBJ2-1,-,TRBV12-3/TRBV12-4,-,CASSLAFQGPWREQFF,TGTGCCAGCAGTTTAGCGTTCCAGGGGCCGTGGCGTGAGCAGTTCTTC
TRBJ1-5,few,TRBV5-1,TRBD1,CASSSSTGTQPQHF,TGCGCCAGCAGCTCCTCGACAGGGACCCAGCCCCAGCATTTT
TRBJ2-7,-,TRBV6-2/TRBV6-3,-,CASSYSRAWVYEQYF,TGTGCCAGCAGTTACTCGAGGGCCTGGGTCTACGAGCAGTACTTC
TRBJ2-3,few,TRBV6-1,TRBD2,CASSHTPAGGSDTQYF,TGTGCCAGCAGCCACACCCCAGCGGGAGGGTCAGATACGCAGTATTTT
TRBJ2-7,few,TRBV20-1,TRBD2,CSARDPLAGLPYEQYF,TGCAGTGCTAGAGATCCCCTAGCGGGGCTACCCTACGAGCAGTACTTC
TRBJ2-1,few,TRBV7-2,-,CASSLQISYNEQFF,TGTGCCAGCAGCTTACAAATCTCCTACAATGAGCAGTTCTTC
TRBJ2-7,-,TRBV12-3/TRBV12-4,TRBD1,CASRRTGVGEQYF,TGTGCCAGCAGGCGGACAGGGGTGGGCGAGCAGTACTTC
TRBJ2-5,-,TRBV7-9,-,CASSFWLALSPAETQYF,TGTGCCAGCAGCTTTTGGCTAGCGCTATCCCCCGCGGAGACCCAGTACTTC
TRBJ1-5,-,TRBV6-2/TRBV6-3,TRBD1,CASRMTGERLSQHF,TGTGCCAGCCGGATGACAGGGGAACGGCTGTCCCAGCATTTT
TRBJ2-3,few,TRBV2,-,CASSEALASTDTQYF,TGTGCCAGCAGTGAAGCGCTTGCCAGCACAGATACGCAGTATTTT
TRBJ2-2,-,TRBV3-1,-,CASRAVVTGELFF,TGTGCCAGCAGAGCAGTCGTCACCGGGGAGCTGTTTTTT
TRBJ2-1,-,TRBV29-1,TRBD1,CSVLFHRDRKEFSSYNEQFF,TGCAGCGTTCTCTTCCACCGGGACAGAAAAGAATTTAGCTCCTACAATGAGCAGTTCTTC
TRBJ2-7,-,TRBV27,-,CASSLTGLYEQYF,TGTGCCAGCAGTTTGACCGGTCTCTACGAGCAGTACTTC